Listed below are T cell receptor beta chains from one sample, sequenced in a study of blood T cell repertoires in COVID-19. Method: immunoSEQ multiplex PCR; TCRdb's copy keeps in-frame clones and lacks some. This table has approximately 170,000 clones, around 74% appearing once. The source material was peripheral blood. The source is a woman over 75 with acute or convalescent COVID-19. CDR3s include the opening cysteine and the closing phenylalanine or tryptophan. The order of the fields is V gene, J gene, clone size, D gene, CDR3 protein, CDR3 DNA. A D gene is named only where the DNA matches it firmly. A row's size may be missing; if present it is once, few, many or a size class.

TRBV2	TRBJ1-3	.	.	CASSEMGAGGNTIYF	TGTGCCAGCAGTGAAATGGGCGCAGGAGGAAACACCATATATTTT
TRBV30	TRBJ2-7	.	.	CAWRPGAYEQYF	TGTGCCTGGAGACCAGGGGCCTACGAGCAGTACTTC
TRBV3-1/TRBV3-2	TRBJ1-6	few	.	CASSQVLNSPLHF	TGTGCCAGCAGCCAAGTCCTCAATTCACCCCTCCACTTT
TRBV6-2/TRBV6-3	TRBJ2-3	.	.	CASSYSEGAGPDTQYF	TGTGCCAGCAGTTACTCCGAGGGAGCTGGGCCAGATACGCAGTATTTT
TRBV5-1	TRBJ2-1	.	TRBD2	CASSLGLAGGVNEQFF	TGCGCCAGCAGCTTGGGACTAGCGGGAGGTGTGAATGAGCAGTTCTTC
TRBV4-2	TRBJ1-3	.	.	CASSQEDTGNTIYF	TGTGCCAGCAGCCAAGAGGACACCGGAAACACCATATATTTT
TRBV5-1	TRBJ2-2	once	.	CASSFQNTGELFF	TGCGCCAGCAGCTTTCAGAACACCGGGGAGCTGTTTTTT
TRBV6-5	TRBJ1-1	.	TRBD1	CASKGADTEAFF	TGTGCCAGCAAGGGGGCGGACACTGAAGCTTTCTTT
TRBV7-2	TRBJ1-5	.	.	CASSLQINQPQHF	TGTGCCAGCAGCTTACAGATCAATCAGCCCCAGCATTTT
TRBV18	TRBJ1-5	many	TRBD1	CASSSTGGPTPYSNQPQHF	TGTGCCAGCTCATCGACAGGGGGCCCAACTCCTTATAGCAATCAGCCCCAGCATTTT
TRBV25-1	TRBJ2-7	.	TRBD2	CASSEYASGSYEQYF	TGTGCCAGCAGTGAATACGCTAGCGGGAGTTACGAGCAGTACTTC
TRBV28	TRBJ2-1	.	TRBD1	CASSSQDRYPGEQFF	TGTGCCAGCAGTTCCCAGGACAGGTACCCGGGGGAGCAGTTCTTC
TRBV2	TRBJ2-7	.	.	CASSELSAYEQYF	TGTGCCAGCAGTGAATTATCGGCCTACGAGCAGTACTTC
TRBV28	TRBJ2-7	once	.	CASSMTGFGSYEQYF	TGTGCCAGCAGCATGACAGGATTTGGGTCCTACGAGCAGTACTTC
TRBV7-2	TRBJ2-2	.	TRBD1	CASSTRDRGASGELFF	TGTGCCAGCAGCACGAGGGACAGGGGAGCATCCGGGGAGCTGTTTTTT
TRBV9	TRBJ2-1	.	TRBD2	CASSARTSGRVWNEQFF	TGTGCCAGCAGCGCGAGGACTAGCGGGAGGGTTTGGAATGAGCAGTTCTTC
TRBV11-2	TRBJ2-7	.	.	CASGSSFSEQYF	TGTGCCAGCGGTAGCTCGTTTTCCGAGCAGTACTTC
TRBV28	TRBJ1-2	.	.	CASRFSNNYGYTF	TGTGCCAGCAGATTTAGTAATAACTATGGCTACACCTTC
TRBV3-1/TRBV3-2	TRBJ2-1	.	.	CASSQDLTGAEQFF	TGTGCCAGCAGCCAAGATCTAACGGGAGCCGAGCAGTTCTTC
TRBV18	TRBJ1-3	once	TRBD1	CASSSGQGAVSGNTIYF	TGTGCCAGCTCATCCGGACAGGGGGCTGTATCTGGAAACACCATATATTTT
TRBV5-1	TRBJ2-7	.	TRBD1	CASSPGTGGTVLYEQYF	TGCGCCAGCAGCCCCGGGACAGGGGGCACGGTTCTCTACGAGCAGTACTTC
TRBV5-1	TRBJ1-5	.	TRBD1	CASSFTGGNQPQHF	TGCGCCAGCAGCTTCACAGGGGGGAATCAGCCCCAGCATTTT
TRBV10-3	TRBJ1-5	few	TRBD1	CAIRDRGLDQPQHF	TGTGCCATTCGGGACAGGGGGCTGGATCAGCCCCAGCATTTT
TRBV5-5	TRBJ2-5	few	TRBD2	CASSFSVTSGQETQYF	TGTGCCAGCAGCTTCTCCGTCACTAGCGGCCAAGAGACCCAGTACTTC
TRBV10-3	TRBJ2-7	.	TRBD1	CAIKATGESYEQYF	TGTGCCATCAAAGCGACAGGGGAATCCTACGAGCAGTACTTC
TRBV7-3	TRBJ2-5	.	TRBD1	CASSSTGGGGQETQYF	TGTGCCAGCAGCTCCACAGGGGGCGGAGGGCAAGAGACCCAGTACTTC
TRBV12-3/TRBV12-4	TRBJ1-2	.	.	CASSPSGTAGYTF	TGTGCCAGCAGTCCGAGCGGGACCGCGGGCTACACCTTC
TRBV18	TRBJ1-1	.	.	CASSPRRNTEAFF	TGTGCCAGCTCACCTAGGAGGAACACTGAAGCTTTCTTT
TRBV28	TRBJ2-1	.	.	CASSLGSYNEQFF	TGTGCCAGCTCGCTAGGCTCCTACAATGAGCAGTTCTTC
TRBV7-2	TRBJ2-2	.	TRBD2	CASSFVGGRNTGELFF	TGTGCCAGCAGCTTCGTGGGCGGGAGGAACACCGGGGAGCTGTTTTTT
TRBV2	TRBJ1-5	few	.	CASSKGFQGQPQHF	TGTGCCAGCTCTAAAGGATTCCAGGGGCAGCCCCAGCATTTT
TRBV4-2	TRBJ1-2	.	.	CASNLGSDYGYTF	TGTGCCAGCAACCTGGGGAGCGACTATGGCTACACCTTC
TRBV4-3	TRBJ1-5	.	.	CASSPDQGRGSPQHF	TGCGCCAGCAGCCCGGACCAGGGTCGCGGTTCTCCCCAGCATTTT
TRBV10-3	TRBJ2-1	.	.	CAINPAAGGNEQFF	TGTGCCATCAACCCGGCGGCAGGGGGGAATGAGCAGTTCTTC
TRBV5-5	TRBJ1-1	.	.	CASSRSRENTEAFF	TGTGCCAGCAGCCGAAGCAGGGAGAACACTGAAGCTTTCTTT
TRBV27	TRBJ2-7	.	.	CASSPRGSSSYEQYF	TGTGCCAGCAGTCCGCGTGGGAGTAGCTCCTACGAGCAGTACTTC
TRBV11-2	TRBJ2-5	.	TRBD1	CASSQQGGMETQYF	TGTGCCAGCAGTCAACAAGGGGGCATGGAGACCCAGTACTTC
TRBV15	TRBJ1-3	.	.	CATSPQYPGIAGNTIYF	TGTGCCACCAGCCCTCAATACCCGGGGATTGCTGGAAACACCATATATTTT
TRBV2	TRBJ2-2	once	TRBD2	CASITSGISGELFF	TGTGCCAGCATAACTAGCGGGATTTCCGGGGAGCTGTTTTTT
TRBV24-1	TRBJ2-1	.	.	CATSAHPQGRSYNEQFF	TGTGCCACCAGTGCACACCCCCAGGGGCGCTCCTACAATGAGCAGTTCTTC
TRBV5-6	TRBJ2-7	.	.	CASTRVDSSYEQYF	TGTGCCAGCACCCGAGTCGACTCTTCCTACGAGCAGTACTTC
TRBV5-1	TRBJ2-7	once	.	CASSARLNNFYEQYF	TGCGCCAGCAGCGCCAGACTAAACAATTTCTACGAGCAGTACTTC
TRBV13	TRBJ2-7	few	.	CASSSTRRADEQYF	TGTGCCAGCAGCTCGACTAGGCGTGCCGACGAGCAGTACTTC
TRBV7-9	TRBJ2-2	.	.	CASSFQGTGELFF	TGTGCCAGCAGCTTTCAGGGAACCGGGGAGCTGTTTTTT
TRBV5-1	TRBJ2-7	.	TRBD1	CASSSQGPPYEQYF	TGCGCCAGCAGCTCACAGGGGCCCCCCTACGAGCAGTACTTC
TRBV24-1	TRBJ2-2	.	.	CATSFNTGELFF	TGTGCCACCAGCTTCAACACCGGGGAGCTGTTTTTT
TRBV6-6	TRBJ1-5	.	.	CASNRDPNQPQHF	TGTGCCAGCAACAGGGATCCCAATCAGCCCCAGCATTTT
TRBV29-1	TRBJ2-5	.	.	CSARPSSGETQYF	TGCAGCGCCCGGCCCTCATCCGGGGAGACCCAGTACTTC
TRBV11-2	TRBJ2-2	few	.	CASSPRSGELFF	TGTGCCAGCAGCCCTCGTAGCGGGGAGCTGTTTTTT
TRBV9	TRBJ2-1	few	.	CASSVGGINNEQFF	TGTGCCAGCAGCGTTGGGGGGATTAACAATGAGCAGTTCTTC
TRBV9	TRBJ1-2	.	TRBD1	CASSVLQGEGYTF	TGTGCCAGCAGCGTATTACAGGGGGAAGGCTACACCTTC
TRBV4-1	TRBJ1-1	.	TRBD1	CASSAGQGVTEAFF	TGCGCCAGCAGCGCCGGACAGGGAGTCACTGAAGCTTTCTTT
TRBV27	TRBJ2-7	few	TRBD2	CASSLSTPGLAGSSYEQYF	TGTGCCAGCAGTTTATCGACCCCTGGACTAGCGGGCAGCTCCTACGAGCAGTACTTC
TRBV18	TRBJ2-1	.	TRBD2	CASSQSSGSAYNEQFF	TGTGCCAGCTCTCAGTCTAGCGGGAGTGCCTACAATGAGCAGTTCTTC
TRBV7-2	TRBJ1-3	.	TRBD1	CASSLVVTGAGNTIYF	TGTGCCAGCAGCTTAGTCGTAACAGGGGCCGGAAACACCATATATTTT
TRBV28	TRBJ1-2	.	.	CASSRQSYGYTF	TGTGCCAGCTCGAGACAGAGCTATGGCTACACCTTC
TRBV19	TRBJ1-1	.	.	CASSIFQGNTEAFF	TGTGCCAGTAGTATCTTTCAGGGGAACACTGAAGCTTTCTTT
TRBV10-2	TRBJ2-7	.	TRBD2	CASSESGHPLAFEQYF	TGCGCCAGCAGTGAGTCCGGCCACCCACTAGCGTTCGAGCAGTACTTC
TRBV5-1	TRBJ1-4	.	.	CASSPFNGGGTNEKLFF	TGCGCCAGCAGCCCCTTTAATGGGGGCGGCACTAATGAAAAACTGTTTTTT